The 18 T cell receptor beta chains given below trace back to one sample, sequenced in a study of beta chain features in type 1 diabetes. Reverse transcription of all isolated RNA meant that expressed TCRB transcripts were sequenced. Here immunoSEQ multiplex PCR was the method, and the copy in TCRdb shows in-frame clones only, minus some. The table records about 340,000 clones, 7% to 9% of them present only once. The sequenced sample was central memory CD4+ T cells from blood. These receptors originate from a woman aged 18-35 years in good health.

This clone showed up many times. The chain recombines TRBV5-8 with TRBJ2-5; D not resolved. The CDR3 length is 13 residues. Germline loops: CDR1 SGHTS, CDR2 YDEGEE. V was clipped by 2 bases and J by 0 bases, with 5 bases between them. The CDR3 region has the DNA TGTGCCAGCAGCTTTATACACCAAGAGACCCAGTACTTC. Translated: CASSFIHQETQYF.

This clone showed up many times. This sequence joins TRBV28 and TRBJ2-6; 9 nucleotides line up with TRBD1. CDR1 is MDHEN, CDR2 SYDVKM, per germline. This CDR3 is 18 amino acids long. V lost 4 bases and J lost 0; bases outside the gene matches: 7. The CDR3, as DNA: TGTGCCAGCAGTTCCCCAACAGGGGGCCTCTCTGGGGCCAACGTCCTGACTTTC. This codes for CASSSPTGGLSGANVLTF.

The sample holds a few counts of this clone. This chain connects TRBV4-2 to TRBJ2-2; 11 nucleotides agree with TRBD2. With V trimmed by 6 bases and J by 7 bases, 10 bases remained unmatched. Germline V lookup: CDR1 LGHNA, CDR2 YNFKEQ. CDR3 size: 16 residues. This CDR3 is CASSLAGGSGGGELFF. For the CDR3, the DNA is TGTGCCAGCAGTCTAGCGGGAGGATCGGGGGGCGGGGAGCTGTTTTTT.

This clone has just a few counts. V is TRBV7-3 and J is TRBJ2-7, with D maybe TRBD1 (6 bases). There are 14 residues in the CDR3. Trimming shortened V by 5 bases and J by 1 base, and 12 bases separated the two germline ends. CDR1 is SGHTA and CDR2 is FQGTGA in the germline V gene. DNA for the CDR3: TGTGCCAGCAGCGCCTCCGGGACATCCTACGAGCAGTACTTC. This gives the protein CASSASGTSYEQYF.

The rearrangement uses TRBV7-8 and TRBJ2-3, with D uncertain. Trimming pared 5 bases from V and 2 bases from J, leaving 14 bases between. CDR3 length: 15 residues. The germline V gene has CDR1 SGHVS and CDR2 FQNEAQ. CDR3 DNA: TGTGCCAGCAGCCCAAAAAACTCAAACACAGATACGCAGTATTTT. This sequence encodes CASSPKNSNTDTQYF.

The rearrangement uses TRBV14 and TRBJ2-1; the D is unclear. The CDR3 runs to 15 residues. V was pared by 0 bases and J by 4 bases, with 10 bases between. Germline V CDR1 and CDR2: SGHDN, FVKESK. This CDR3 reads CASSQDSPQYNEQFF. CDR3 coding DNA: TGTGCCAGCAGCCAAGATTCGCCACAATACAATGAGCAGTTCTTC.

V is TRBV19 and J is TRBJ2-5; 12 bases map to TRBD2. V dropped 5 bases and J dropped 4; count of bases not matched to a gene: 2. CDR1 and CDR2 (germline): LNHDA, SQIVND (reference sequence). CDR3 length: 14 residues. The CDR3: CASSRGLAGETQYF. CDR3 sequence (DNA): TGTGCCAGTAGTCGGGGACTAGCGGGAGAGACCCAGTACTTC.

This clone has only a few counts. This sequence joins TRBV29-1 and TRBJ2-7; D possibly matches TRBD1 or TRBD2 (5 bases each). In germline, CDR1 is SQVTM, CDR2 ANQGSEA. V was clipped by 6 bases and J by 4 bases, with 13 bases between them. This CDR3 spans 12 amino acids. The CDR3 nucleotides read TGCAGCGTAGGGGTCCAGCGGTACGAGCAGTACTTC. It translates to CSVGVQRYEQYF.

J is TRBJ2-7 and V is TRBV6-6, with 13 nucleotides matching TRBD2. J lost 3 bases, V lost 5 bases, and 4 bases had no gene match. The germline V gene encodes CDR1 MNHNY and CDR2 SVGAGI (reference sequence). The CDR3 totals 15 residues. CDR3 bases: TGTGCCAGCAGTCCTAGGACTAGCGGGGGCTACGAGCAGTACTTC. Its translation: CASSPRTSGGYEQYF.

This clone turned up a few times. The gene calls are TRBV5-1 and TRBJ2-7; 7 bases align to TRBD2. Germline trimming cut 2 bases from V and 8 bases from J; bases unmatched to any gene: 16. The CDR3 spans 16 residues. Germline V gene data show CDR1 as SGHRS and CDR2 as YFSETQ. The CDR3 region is CASSLNFSPGGRQQYF. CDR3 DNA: TGCGCCAGCAGCTTAAATTTTAGCCCGGGCGGGAGACAGCAGTACTTC.

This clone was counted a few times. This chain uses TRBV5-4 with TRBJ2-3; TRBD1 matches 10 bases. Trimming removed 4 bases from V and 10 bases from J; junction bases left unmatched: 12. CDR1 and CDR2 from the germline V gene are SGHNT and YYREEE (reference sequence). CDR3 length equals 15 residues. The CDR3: CASSQDLMGQGSQYF. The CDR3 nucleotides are TGTGCCAGCAGCCAAGATCTTATGGGACAGGGGTCGCAGTATTTT. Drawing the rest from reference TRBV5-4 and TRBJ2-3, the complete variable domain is ETGVTQSPTHLIKTRGQQVTLRCSSQSGHNTVSWYQQALGQGPQFIFQYYREEENGRGNFPPRFSGLQFPNYSSELNVNALELDDSALYLCASSQDLMGQGSQYFGPGTRLTVL.

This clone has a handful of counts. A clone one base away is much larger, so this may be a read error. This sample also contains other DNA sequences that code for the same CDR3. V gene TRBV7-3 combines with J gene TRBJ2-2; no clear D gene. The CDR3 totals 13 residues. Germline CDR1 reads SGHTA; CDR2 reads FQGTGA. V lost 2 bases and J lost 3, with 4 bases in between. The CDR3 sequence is CASSLGHTGELFF. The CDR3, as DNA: TGTGCCAGCAGCTTAGGCCACACCGGGGAGCTGTTTTTT.

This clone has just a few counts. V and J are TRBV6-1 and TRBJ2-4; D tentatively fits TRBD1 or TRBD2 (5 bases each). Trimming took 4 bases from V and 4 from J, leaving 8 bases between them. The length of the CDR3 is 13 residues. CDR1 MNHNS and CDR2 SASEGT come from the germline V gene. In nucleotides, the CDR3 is TGTGCCAGCAGTGTCGGGACGAAAAACATTCAGTACTTC. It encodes CASSVGTKNIQYF.

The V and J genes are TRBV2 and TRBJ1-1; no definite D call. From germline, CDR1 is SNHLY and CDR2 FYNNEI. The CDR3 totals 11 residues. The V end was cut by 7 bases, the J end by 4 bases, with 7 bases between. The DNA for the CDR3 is TGTGCCAGCACGACCGGCACTGAAGCTTTCTTT. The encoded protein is CASTTGTEAFF.

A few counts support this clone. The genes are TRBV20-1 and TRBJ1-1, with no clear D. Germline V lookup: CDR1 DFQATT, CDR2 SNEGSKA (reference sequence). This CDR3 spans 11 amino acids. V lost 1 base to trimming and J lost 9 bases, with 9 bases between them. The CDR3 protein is CSARVGYKAFF. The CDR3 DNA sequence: TGCAGTGCTAGAGTGGGGTATAAAGCTTTCTTT.

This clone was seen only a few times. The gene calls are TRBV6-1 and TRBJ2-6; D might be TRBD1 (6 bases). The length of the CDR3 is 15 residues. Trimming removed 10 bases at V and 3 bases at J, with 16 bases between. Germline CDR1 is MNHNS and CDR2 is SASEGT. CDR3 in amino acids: CATSITGFGANVLTF. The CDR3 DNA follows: TGTGCCACTAGTATCACAGGGTTTGGGGCCAACGTCCTGACTTTC.

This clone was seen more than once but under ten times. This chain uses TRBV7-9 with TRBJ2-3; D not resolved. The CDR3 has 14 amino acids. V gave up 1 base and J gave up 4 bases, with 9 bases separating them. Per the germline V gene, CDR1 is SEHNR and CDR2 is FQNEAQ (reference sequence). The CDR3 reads CASSLVPLADTQYF. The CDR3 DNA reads TGTGCCAGCAGCTTAGTCCCCCTCGCAGATACGCAGTATTTT.

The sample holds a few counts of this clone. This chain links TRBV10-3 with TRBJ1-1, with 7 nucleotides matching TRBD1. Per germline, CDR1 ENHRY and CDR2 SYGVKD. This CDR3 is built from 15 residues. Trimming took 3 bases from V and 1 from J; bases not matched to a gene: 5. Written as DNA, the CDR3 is TGTGCCATCAGTGACCCAAGACAGGGGAACACTGAAGCTTTCTTT. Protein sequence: CAISDPRQGNTEAFF.